What follows are 23 T cell receptor beta chains derived from one specimen sequenced in a study of cytomegalovirus exposure and HLA in healthy donors. This PCR relied on a set of 60 Vbeta primers and 13 Jbeta primers. The assay was immunoSEQ multiplex PCR, and TCRdb's table has in-frame clones only and misses some. This sample carries around 110,000 clones, around 80% of them seen once, and the ten largest clones take 2% to 3%. Sequences were obtained from PBMCs. The source of these receptors is a middle-aged man in good health and CMV-seronegative.

The chain recombines TRBV18 with TRBJ2-1; 11 nucleotides line up with TRBD2. The CDR3 extends over 16 amino acids. Trimming removed 3 bases from V and 9 bases from J; junction bases left unmatched: 10. CDR1 and CDR2 (germline): KGHSH, LQKENI. CDR3: CASSPGTSGNPGEQFF. The CDR3 DNA follows: TGTGCCAGCTCACCTGGGACTAGCGGTAACCCGGGTGAGCAGTTCTTC. The complete variable domain, with remaining parts taken from reference TRBV18 and TRBJ2-1, reads NAGVMQNPRHLVRRRGQEARLRCSPMKGHSHVYWYRQLPEEGLKFMVYLQKENIIDESGMPKERFSAEFPKEGPSILRIQQVVRGDSAAYFCASSPGTSGNPGEQFFGPGTRLTVL.

The chain links TRBV7-2 to TRBJ2-2; D unclear. Trimming removed 5 bases at V and 3 bases at J, with 4 bases between. The CDR3 is made up of 12 amino acids. Per germline, CDR1 SGHTA and CDR2 FQGNSA. The CDR3 nucleotides read TGTGCCAGCAGCGCGTACACCGGGGAGCTGTTTTTT. As protein: CASSAYTGELFF.

This chain connects TRBV7-3 to TRBJ1-4; D may be TRBD1 (5 bases). CDR1 is SGHTA, CDR2 FQGTGA, per germline. The CDR3 has 13 residues. Deletions cut 5 bases from V and 8 bases from J, with 12 bases between. CDR3 residues: CASSIIGGEKLFF. CDR3 bases: TGTGCCAGCAGCATCATTGGGGGGGAAAAACTGTTTTTT.

This chain links TRBV5-1 with TRBJ2-5; TRBD2 matches 10 bases. The V gene's germline CDR1 is SGHRS and CDR2 YFSETQ. Trimming cost V 0 bases and J 1 base; bases outside gene matches: 3. The CDR3 length is 16 residues. CDR3 coding DNA: TGCGCCAGCAGCTTGGTTGCTAGCGGGGGCCAAGAGACCCAGTACTTC. Translation gives CASSLVASGGQETQYF. The whole variable domain, filled in from reference TRBV5-1 and TRBJ2-5, reads KAGVTQTPRYLIKTRGQQVTLSCSPISGHRSVSWYQQTPGQGLQFLFEYFSETQRNKGNFPGRFSGRQFSNSRSEMNVSTLELGDSALYLCASSLVASGGQETQYFGPGTRLLVL.

The CDR3, as DNA: TGTGCCAGCAGCAGAGGGAACACCGGGGAGCTGTTTTTT. Protein sequence: CASSRGNTGELFF. The chain links TRBV7-9 to TRBJ2-2; D not resolved. Trimming shortened V by 5 bases and J by 1 base, and 5 bases separated the two germline ends. The CDR3 contains 13 residues. Germline CDR1 SEHNR, CDR2 FQNEAQ (reference sequence).

The genes are TRBV19 and TRBJ2-1, with D possibly TRBD2 on 7 matching bases. The CDR3 covers 17 residues. Germline CDR1 reads LNHDA; CDR2 reads SQIVND (reference sequence). Trimming removed 6 bases at V and 7 bases at J, with 25 bases between. The CDR3 DNA sequence: TGTGCCAGTAGGAGGGGAGAGGGAGGGGGGCGCAGGAATGAGCAGTTCTTC. Its protein product is CASRRGEGGGRRNEQFF.

The chain carries TRBV5-4 and TRBJ2-5; no reliable D call. The CDR3 runs to 12 residues. Trimming stripped 1 base from V and 4 bases from J, with 5 bases between. The germline V gene has CDR1 SGHNT and CDR2 YYREEE (reference sequence). The CDR3 sequence: CASSLPGETQYF. Here the CDR3 DNA reads TGTGCCAGCAGCTTGCCGGGAGAGACCCAGTACTTC.

V usage is TRBV2 and J usage is TRBJ2-5; 10 nucleotides align to TRBD2. The germline V gene encodes CDR1 SNHLY and CDR2 FYNNEI. Germline trimming cut 8 bases from V and 12 bases from J; bases unmatched to any gene: 15. The CDR3 loop spans 14 amino acids. This CDR3 is CASRGRLAGVQKYF. Here the CDR3 DNA reads TGTGCCAGCCGGGGGCGGCTAGCGGGGGTTCAAAAGTACTTC.

This clone was counted between two and nine times. This chain uses TRBV19 with TRBJ1-1; possibly TRBD1 for D (5 bases). CDR3 size: 12 residues. Germline CDR1 reads LNHDA; CDR2 reads SQIVND (reference sequence). Trimming pared 10 bases from V and 4 bases from J, leaving 13 bases between. The CDR3 sequence is CAIKAGGTEAFF. The DNA of the CDR3 is TGTGCCATCAAAGCGGGGGGCACTGAAGCTTTCTTT.

The J gene is TRBJ1-3, the V gene TRBV2, with D possibly being TRBD1 (6 bases). CDR1 and CDR2 (germline): SNHLY, FYNNEI. Between the trimmed V and J ends, which lost 8 bases and 0 bases, there was a span of 11 bases. This CDR3 has 14 amino acids. Here the CDR3 DNA reads TGTGCCAGCGCCCGACAGGACTCTGGAAACACCATATATTTT. Protein: CASARQDSGNTIYF.

The V call is TRBV9, the J call TRBJ2-5; D is unclear. This CDR3 has 14 residues. Looked up from germline, CDR1 is SGDLS and CDR2 is YYNGEE. The V end was cut by 3 bases, the J end by 5 bases, with 14 bases between. CDR3 sequence: CASSAEEAFETQYF. The CDR3 coding sequence is TGTGCCAGCAGCGCCGAGGAAGCTTTCGAGACCCAGTACTTC.

Concerning this clone itself: Different DNA sequences within this sample yield the same CDR3. The chain has TRBV6-5 and TRBJ1-2; the match to TRBD1 covers 8 bases. CDR3 size: 12 residues. The ends lost 5 bases at V and 8 bases at J; junction bases unmatched: 4. CDR1 is MNHEY and CDR2 is SVGAGI in the germline V gene. The DNA of the CDR3 is TGTGCCAGCAGTCGGACAGGGACAGGCTACACCTTC. Its translation is CASSRTGTGYTF.

The V gene is TRBV6-6, the J gene TRBJ1-4; the match to TRBD1 covers 7 bases. The V and J ends lost 6 bases and 7 bases, in that order; junction bases with no gene match: 14. Germline CDR1 is MNHNY and CDR2 is SVGAGI (reference sequence). This CDR3 spans 16 amino acids. CDR3 protein: CASRARVDRASEKLFF. The CDR3, as DNA: TGTGCCAGCAGAGCCAGGGTCGACAGGGCGTCTGAAAAACTGTTTTTT.

The rearrangement uses TRBV7-9 and TRBJ1-1, with D perhaps matching TRBD1 (5 bases). V was clipped by 6 bases and J by 1 base, with 9 bases between them. The germline CDR1 and CDR2 sequences are SEHNR and FQNEAQ (reference sequence). The CDR3 totals 13 residues. The CDR3 DNA reads as TGTGCCAGCAGATTGGGGGGGAACACTGAAGCTTTCTTT. Amino acids: CASRLGGNTEAFF.

The chain links TRBV5-1 to TRBJ2-5; 15 bases line up with TRBD2. The CDR3 is 17 amino acids. With 2 bases clipped from V and 1 base from J, the junction kept 3 bases outside the gene matches. Germline V CDR1 and CDR2: SGHRS, YFSETQ. The CDR3 DNA reads as TGCGCCAGCAGCTTAGGGACTAGCGGGGGGACCCAAGAGACCCAGTACTTC. As protein: CASSLGTSGGTQETQYF.

For this clone: This may arise from a read error, as a much more abundant clone is one base away. The V call is TRBV5-4, the J call TRBJ2-2; D is possibly TRBD1 (6 bases). Trimming removed 4 bases at V and 0 bases at J, with 19 bases between. CDR1 is SGHNT, CDR2 YYREEE, per germline (reference sequence). This CDR3 comprises 18 residues. CDR3 nucleotide sequence: TGTGCCAGCAGCCAAGAGGTCCCACAGGGCTCGAACACCGGGGAGCTGTTTTTT. It codes for CASSQEVPQGSNTGELFF. The full variable domain, its missing parts supplied by reference TRBV5-4 and TRBJ2-2, is ETGVTQSPTHLIKTRGQQVTLRCSSQSGHNTVSWYQQALGQGPQFIFQYYREEENGRGNFPPRFSGLQFPNYSSELNVNALELDDSALYLCASSQEVPQGSNTGELFFGEGSRLTVL.

The gene calls are TRBV7-6 and TRBJ1-2, with a weak D call TRBD1 (5 bases). Trimming cost V 5 bases and J 8 bases, with 15 bases left between them. Germline loops: CDR1 SGHVS, CDR2 FNYEAQ. The CDR3 runs to 13 residues. DNA for the CDR3: TGTGCCAGCAGCAGTGGGCCAGGGTGGGGCTACACCTTC. It translates to CASSSGPGWGYTF.

The sample holds a few counts of this clone. The V gene is TRBV7-8, the J gene TRBJ1-2, with D unresolved. The CDR3 loop spans 14 amino acids. Germline CDR1 is SGHVS and CDR2 is FQNEAQ. V lost 5 bases, J lost 4 bases, and 14 bases lay in between. The CDR3 reads CASSAAVMAYGYTF. In DNA form, the CDR3 reads TGTGCCAGCAGCGCGGCGGTGATGGCCTATGGCTACACCTTC.

The chain links TRBV9 to TRBJ2-2; no reliable D call. Germline assignment: CDR1 SGDLS and CDR2 YYNGEE. The ends were cut back, 0 bases at V and 6 bases at J, with 15 bases in the middle. This CDR3 contains 16 residues. The CDR3 region is CASSVDGAKLAGELFF. The CDR3 DNA is TGTGCCAGCAGCGTAGATGGTGCGAAGTTGGCCGGGGAGCTGTTTTTT.

CDR3: CASSPGAGGAMNTEAFF. CDR3 DNA: TGTGCCAGCAGCCCGGGGGCGGGGGGGGCTATGAACACTGAAGCTTTCTTT. The chain is built from TRBV5-5 and TRBJ1-1; maybe TRBD1 (6 bases). Trimming shortened V by 4 bases and J by 0 bases, and 19 bases separated the two germline ends. The length of the CDR3 is 17 residues. Per germline, CDR1 SGHKS and CDR2 YYEKEE (reference sequence).

In this sample, this clone turned up a few times. The J gene is TRBJ1-1, the V gene TRBV2; unclear D gene. Between the trimmed V and J ends, which lost 8 bases and 4 bases, there was a span of 17 bases. This CDR3 contains 14 residues. Germline loops: CDR1 SNHLY, CDR2 FYNNEI. The CDR3 sequence: CASVRVSGSTEAFF. In DNA form, the CDR3 reads TGTGCCAGCGTAAGGGTTAGCGGGAGCACTGAAGCTTTCTTT.

This clone was seen a few times. J is TRBJ2-5 and V is TRBV21-1; the D call TRBD2 from the table was never checked on the DNA. TRBV21-1 is a documented pseudogene. The CDR3 has 17 residues. The CDR3 sequence is CASSKVASRGGLETQYF. The DNA of the CDR3 is TGTGCCAGCAGCAAAGTGGCTAGCCGGGGGGGGTTAGAGACCCAGTACTTC.

The chain carries TRBV5-4 and TRBJ2-7, with 7 bases matching TRBD1. This CDR3 is built from 14 residues. Germline CDR1 and CDR2: SGHNT and YYREEE (reference sequence). The trim removed 4 bases at V and 4 bases at J, leaving 8 bases unmatched. Here the CDR3 reads CASSPGQERYEQYF. The CDR3 region has the DNA TGTGCCAGCAGCCCTGGACAGGAGAGGTACGAGCAGTACTTC.